Below, 5 T cell receptor beta chains from the same sample are listed, as sequenced in a study of identical twins' blood T cells (dated by TCRdb to the early 2010s). The library was produced with 5' RACE. The listed sequencing device is Illumina Genome Analyzer IIx. TCRdb trimmed the raw reads at Q25, called clones with MiXCR and kept productive beta chains. Here each entry gathers all rows of one CDR3 protein and keeps the most common genes and DNA. The sample table contains about 500 distinct CDR3 sequences; only one count was recorded for 60% to 75% of them. In total, the top ten clones hold around 16% of the sample. The sample was PBMCs. The receptors come from a woman aged 18-49 years in good health.

With respect to this clonotype: This is likely a read error, given that the CDR3 carries no conserved phenylalanine or tryptophan at its end. Because the CDR3's place on the DNA is in doubt, the DNA is left out and the CDR3 is given as listed by TCRdb. The chain carries TRBV20-1 and TRBJ1-4; TRBD1 is the table's D call and was not checked against the DNA. The CDR3 totals 9 residues, both ends included. The germline V gene has CDR1 DFQATT and CDR2 SNEGSKA (reference sequence). The CDR3 loop reads CSARSREWC.

This chain joins TRBV2 and TRBJ1-1; D gene uncertain. Trimming removed 4 bases from V and 1 base from J, with 19 bases in between. Germline values: CDR1 SNHLY, CDR2 FYNNEI. The CDR3 has 17 residues. This chain's CDR3 is CASSGSSRAHGNTEAFF. CDR3 coding DNA: TGTGCCAGCAGTGGGAGTAGTAGGGCGCATGGGAACACTGAAGCTTTCTTT.

This clonotype was observed once. The rearrangement joins TRBV7-6 to TRBJ1-1; D gene unclear. The CDR3 extends over 13 amino acids. Germline values: CDR1 SGHVS, CDR2 FNYEAQ. V was pared by 1 base and J by 0 bases, with 3 bases between. The CDR3 loop reads CASSLEMNTEAFF. For the CDR3, the DNA is TGTGCCAGCAGCTTAGAGATGAACACTGAAGCTTTCTTT.

This clonotype was observed a few times. The gene calls are TRBV6-5 and TRBJ1-4, with TRBD1 identical over 7 bases. Germline-derived CDR1 and CDR2 are MNHEY and SVGAGI. V shed 1 base, J shed 5 bases, and the junction held 4 bases outside the gene matches. The length of the CDR3 is 15 residues. CDR3 sequence reads: CASSYYRGSNEKLFF. The CDR3 DNA reads TGTGCCAGCAGTTACTACAGGGGCTCCAATGAAAAACTGTTTTTT.

This clonotype was counted once. This chain uses TRBV12-3 or TRBV12-4 with TRBJ1-1, with D hard to call. With 4 bases removed from V and 10 bases from J, the gap between germline ends came to 13 bases. This CDR3 has 12 residues. The DNA of the CDR3 is TGTGCCAGCAGTTCTACGACGGGTGGAGCTTTCTTT. Encoded protein: CASSSTTGGAFF.